This T cell receptor beta chain stems from a study of cytomegalovirus exposure and HLA in healthy donors. Whole-study findings and limits: The authors confirmed in vitro that three CMV-associated chains were specific for CMV antigens.

Trimming left V 3 bases short and J 4 bases short, with 24 bases between. This CDR3 comprises 18 residues. Germline CDR1 reads KGHSH; CDR2 reads LQKENI. Comments on this clone: The antigen remains unidentified.

The PCR contained 60 Vbeta and 13 Jbeta primers. Measured with immunoSEQ multiplex PCR; TCRdb has only the in-frame clones, and not every one. The table lists about 130,000 clones, 75% to 90% of them singletons, with around 6.4% in the top ten. This chain links TRBV18 with TRBJ1-2; the D is unclear. The specimen sequenced was PBMCs. This TCR came from a woman between 35 and 50 years old in good health and CMV-seropositive. As DNA, the CDR3 is TGTGCCAGCTCACCTTCGGGAACGGCCTCCGCCTCTAGCTATGGCTACACCTTC. Translated, it gives CASSPSGTASASSYGYTF.